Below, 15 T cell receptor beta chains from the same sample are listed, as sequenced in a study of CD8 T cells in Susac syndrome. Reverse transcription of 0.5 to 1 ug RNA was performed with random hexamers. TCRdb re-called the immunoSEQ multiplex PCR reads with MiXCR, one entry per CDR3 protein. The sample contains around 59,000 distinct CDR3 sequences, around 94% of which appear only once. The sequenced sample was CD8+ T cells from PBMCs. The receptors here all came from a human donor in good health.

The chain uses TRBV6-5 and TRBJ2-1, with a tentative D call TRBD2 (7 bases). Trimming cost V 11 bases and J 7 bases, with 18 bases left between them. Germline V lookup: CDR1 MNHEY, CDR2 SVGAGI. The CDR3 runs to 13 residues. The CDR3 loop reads CAAGALRGNEQFF. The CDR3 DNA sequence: TGTGCCGCAGGGGCTTTGCGGGGGAATGAGCAGTTCTTC.

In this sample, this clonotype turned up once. The CDR3 DNA is TGCAGTGCCGAGGTGGGGCAGGAGGGACGGAATCAGCCCCAGCATTTT. This translates into CSAEVGQEGRNQPQHF. The genes are TRBV20-1 and TRBJ1-5; tentative D call: TRBD1 (5 bases). This CDR3 has 16 amino acids. V was cut by 6 bases and J by 4 bases, with 22 bases left in between. Germline CDR1 is DFQATT and CDR2 is SNEGSKA (reference sequence).

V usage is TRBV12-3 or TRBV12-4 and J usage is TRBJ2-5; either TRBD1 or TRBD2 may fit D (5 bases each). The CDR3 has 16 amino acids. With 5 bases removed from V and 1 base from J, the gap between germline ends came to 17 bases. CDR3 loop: CASSQPGTSIQETQYF. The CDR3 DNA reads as TGTGCCAGCAGTCAACCGGGGACCTCTATCCAAGAGACCCAGTACTTC.

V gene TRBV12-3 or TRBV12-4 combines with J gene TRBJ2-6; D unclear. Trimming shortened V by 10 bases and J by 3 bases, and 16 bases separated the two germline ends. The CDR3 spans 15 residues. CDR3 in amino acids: CATHSNPNGANVLTF. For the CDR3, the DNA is TGTGCCACCCACTCGAACCCCAATGGGGCCAACGTCCTGACTTTC.

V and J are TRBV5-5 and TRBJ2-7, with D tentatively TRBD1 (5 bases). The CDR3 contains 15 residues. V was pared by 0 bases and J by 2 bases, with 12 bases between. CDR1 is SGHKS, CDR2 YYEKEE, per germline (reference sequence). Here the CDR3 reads CASSLEQAPTYEQYF. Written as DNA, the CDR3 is TGTGCCAGCAGCTTGGAACAGGCACCGACCTACGAGCAGTACTTC.

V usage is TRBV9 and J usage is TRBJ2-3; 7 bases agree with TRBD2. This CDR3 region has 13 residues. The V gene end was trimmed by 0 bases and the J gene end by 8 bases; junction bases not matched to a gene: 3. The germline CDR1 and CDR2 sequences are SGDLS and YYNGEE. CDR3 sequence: CASSVDRGGTQYF. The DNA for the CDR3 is TGTGCCAGCAGCGTAGACCGCGGGGGTACGCAGTATTTT.

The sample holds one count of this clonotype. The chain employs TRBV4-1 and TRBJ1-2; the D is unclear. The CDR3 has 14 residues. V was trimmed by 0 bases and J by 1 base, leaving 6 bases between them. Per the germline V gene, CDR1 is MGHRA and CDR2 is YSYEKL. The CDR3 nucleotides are TGCGCCAGCAGCCAAGAGGGCTATAACTATGGCTACACCTTC. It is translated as CASSQEGYNYGYTF.

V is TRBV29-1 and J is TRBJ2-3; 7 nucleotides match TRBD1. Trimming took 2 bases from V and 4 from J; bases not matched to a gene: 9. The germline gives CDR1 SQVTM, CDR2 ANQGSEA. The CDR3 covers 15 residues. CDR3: CSVETGQRAPDTQYF. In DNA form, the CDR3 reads TGCAGCGTTGAAACGGGACAGAGGGCCCCAGATACGCAGTATTTT.

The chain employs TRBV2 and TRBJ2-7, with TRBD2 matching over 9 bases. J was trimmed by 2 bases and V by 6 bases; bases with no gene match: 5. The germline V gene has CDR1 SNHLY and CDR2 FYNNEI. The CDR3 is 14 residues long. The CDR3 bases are TGTGCCAGCAGGTGGTTAGCGGGGGCCTACGAGCAGTACTTC. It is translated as CASRWLAGAYEQYF.

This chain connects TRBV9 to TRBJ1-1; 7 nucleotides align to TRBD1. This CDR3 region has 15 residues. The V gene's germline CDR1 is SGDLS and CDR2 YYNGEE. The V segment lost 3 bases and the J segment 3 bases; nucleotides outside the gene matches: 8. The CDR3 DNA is TGTGCCAGCAGCGAATGGGACAGCGGAGACACTGAAGCTTTCTTT. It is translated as CASSEWDSGDTEAFF.

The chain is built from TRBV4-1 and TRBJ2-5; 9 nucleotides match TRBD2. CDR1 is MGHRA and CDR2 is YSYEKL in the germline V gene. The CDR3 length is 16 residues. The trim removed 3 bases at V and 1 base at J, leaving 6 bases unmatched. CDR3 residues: CASSHGGGAGQETQYF. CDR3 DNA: TGCGCCAGCAGCCACGGCGGGGGGGCTGGCCAAGAGACCCAGTACTTC.

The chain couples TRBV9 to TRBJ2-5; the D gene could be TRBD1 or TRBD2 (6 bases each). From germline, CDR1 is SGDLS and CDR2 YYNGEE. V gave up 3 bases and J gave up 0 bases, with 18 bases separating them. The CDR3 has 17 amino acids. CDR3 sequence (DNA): TGTGCCAGCAGCGCTGGGTGGGGGGCGCGGGACCAAGAGACCCAGTACTTC. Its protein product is CASSAGWGARDQETQYF.

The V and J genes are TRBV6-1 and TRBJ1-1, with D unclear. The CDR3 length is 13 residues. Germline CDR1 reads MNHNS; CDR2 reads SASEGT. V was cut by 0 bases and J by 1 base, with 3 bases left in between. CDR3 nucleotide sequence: TGTGCCAGCAGTGAAGCGGAGAACACTGAAGCTTTCTTT. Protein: CASSEAENTEAFF.

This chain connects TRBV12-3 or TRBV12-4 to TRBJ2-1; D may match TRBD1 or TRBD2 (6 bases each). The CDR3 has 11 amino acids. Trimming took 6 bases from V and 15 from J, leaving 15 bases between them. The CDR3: CASSPGALRFF. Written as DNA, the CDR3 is TGTGCCAGCAGCCCGGGGGCATTGAGGTTCTTC.

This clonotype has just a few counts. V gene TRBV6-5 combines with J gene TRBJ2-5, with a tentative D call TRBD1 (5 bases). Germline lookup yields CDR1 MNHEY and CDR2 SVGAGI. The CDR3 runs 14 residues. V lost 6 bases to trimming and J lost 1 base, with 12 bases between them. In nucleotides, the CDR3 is TGTGCCAGCAGCCTCGTAGGGGCCCAAGAGACCCAGTACTTC. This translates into CASSLVGAQETQYF.